Listed below are T cell receptor beta chains from one sample, sequenced in a study of T cell responses to AZD1222 COVID-19 vaccine. The table came from immunoSEQ multiplex PCR; TCRdb's copy has only in-frame clones and leaves some out. The data show 100,000 to 150,000 clones, more than 75% seen once. Sequences were derived from peripheral blood, sampled on day 0 of AZD1222 vaccination. The receptor set was obtained from an adult in good health. Both conserved end residues are part of each CDR3. D genes are given only for firm matches. Size values are once, few and many counts, or a class for expanded clones, and some rows have none.

size | J | V | D | length | DNA | CDR3
- | TRBJ2-1 | TRBV14 | - | 14 | TGTGCCAGCAGCCAGGGGAATTCCTACAATGAGCAGTTCTTC | CASSQGNSYNEQFF
once | TRBJ1-1 | TRBV2 | - | 13 | TGTGCCAGCAGTTATCAGGGTGACACTGAAGCTTTCTTT | CASSYQGDTEAFF
- | TRBJ2-7 | TRBV29-1 | - | 11 | TGCAGCGTTGCCAGGGGTCGTGAGCAGTACTTC | CSVARGREQYF
- | TRBJ2-2 | TRBV11-3 | TRBD1 | 13 | TGTGCCAGCAGCCCAACAGGGGCCGGGGAGCTGTTTTTT | CASSPTGAGELFF
once | TRBJ1-5 | TRBV5-1 | TRBD1 | 15 | TGCGCCAGCAGCCTTTCAACAGGGGGAAATCAGCCCCAGCATTTT | CASSLSTGGNQPQHF
- | TRBJ1-5 | TRBV28 | TRBD1 | 14 | TGTGCCAGCAGCGAAGGGACAGTCAATCAGCCCCAGCATTTT | CASSEGTVNQPQHF
- | TRBJ1-1 | TRBV25-1 | - | 14 | TGTGCCAGCAGTGAATACTCCAGGGACACTGAAGCTTTCTTT | CASSEYSRDTEAFF
- | TRBJ2-3 | TRBV10-1 | - | 16 | TGCGCCAGCAGTGAGAGCAGGGATCCCGGGCCAGATACGCAGTATTTT | CASSESRDPGPDTQYF
- | TRBJ1-2 | TRBV28 | - | 19 | TGTGCCAGCAGTTTGCGCCGTGCGATTGACGACAGACTTAACTATGGCTACACCTTC | CASSLRRAIDDRLNYGYTF
- | TRBJ2-7 | TRBV3-1/TRBV3-2 | - | 13 | TGTGCCAGCAGCCAGGATGGATTAGCCCCCCAGTACTTC | CASSQDGLAPQYF
- | TRBJ2-7 | TRBV7-8 | - | 15 | TGTGCCAGCAGCTTAGTTTCCGCAGTTACCTACGAGCAGTACTTC | CASSLVSAVTYEQYF
- | TRBJ1-2 | TRBV28 | TRBD1 | 15 | TGTGCCAGCAGCCGCCCGGGACAGGGATTCTATGGCTACACCTTC | CASSRPGQGFYGYTF
- | TRBJ1-2 | TRBV7-9 | TRBD1 | 12 | TGTGCCAGCAGCTTAGGTTTTGAGGGGGCCACCTTC | CASSLGFEGATF
- | TRBJ2-3 | TRBV3-1/TRBV3-2 | - | 15 | TGTGCCAGCAGCCCCCAAGGGATTTCCACAGATACGCAGTATTTT | CASSPQGISTDTQYF
- | TRBJ2-7 | TRBV5-6 | - | 15 | TGTGCCAGCAGCTTGGAACAGGGAACTGGGTACGAGCAGTACTTC | CASSLEQGTGYEQYF
- | TRBJ2-1 | TRBV11-3 | TRBD2 | 17 | TGTGCCAGCAGCTTAGGGGAACTAGCGGGGGGTAACAATGAGCAGTTCTTC | CASSLGELAGGNNEQFF
few | TRBJ2-7 | TRBV11-2 | TRBD1 | 12 | TGTGCCAGCAGCCAAAACAGGGGCGAGCAGTACTTC | CASSQNRGEQYF
- | TRBJ2-7 | TRBV25-1 | - | 15 | TGTGCCAGCAGTGGTCCAGGGACTGGCCTCCGAGAGCAGTACTTC | CASSGPGTGLREQYF